This T cell receptor (beta chain) comes out of a study of Ad26.COV2.S vaccination and SARS-CoV-2 variants. Study observations and caveats: Placebo recipients trailed vaccine recipients in spike-specific TCR breadth. Comparable non-spike TCR breadth was observed in vaccine and placebo recipients.

Treatment of the sample: roughly 18 received Ad26.COV2.S at low or high dose, single or two shots; about five received placebo; per-sample allocation not given. Sampling took place 63 days after the first vaccine or placebo injection. Participants' vaccine, an Ad26 vector, delivered Wuhan-strain SARS-CoV-2 spike. The protocol was immunoSEQ multiplex PCR, while the TCRdb copy is restricted to in-frame clones and leaves out a portion. Altogether some 450,000 clones are present, around 91% being singletons, with the ten largest covering under 4.5%. In germline, CDR1 is MGHRA, CDR2 YSYEKL. The CDR3 contains 18 residues. The V gene lost 0 bases and the J gene lost 6 bases, with 24 bases spanning the gap. As concerns this clone: Its antigen is currently unknown.

The specimen comprised peripheral blood, sampled in a trial of Ad26.COV2.S vaccine versus placebo. This chain connects TRBV4-1 to TRBJ2-7, with D tentatively TRBD2 (5 bases). This TCR derives from a person between 18 and 59 years old who received the Ad26.COV2.S COVID-19 vaccine or a placebo. CDR3 residues: CASSQEYPMVLERGEQYF. Written as DNA, the CDR3 is TGCGCCAGCAGCCAAGAATACCCAATGGTCCTAGAACGGGGCGAGCAGTACTTC.